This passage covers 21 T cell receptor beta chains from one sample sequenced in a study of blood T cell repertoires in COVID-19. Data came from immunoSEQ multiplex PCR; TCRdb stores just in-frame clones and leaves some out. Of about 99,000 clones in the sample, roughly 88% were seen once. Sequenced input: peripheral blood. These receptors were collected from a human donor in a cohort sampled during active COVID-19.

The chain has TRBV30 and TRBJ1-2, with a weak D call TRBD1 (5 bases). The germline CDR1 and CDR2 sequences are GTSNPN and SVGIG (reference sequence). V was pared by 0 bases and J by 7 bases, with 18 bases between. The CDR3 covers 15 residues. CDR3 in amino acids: CAWSVLGGGIGGYTF. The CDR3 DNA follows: TGTGCCTGGAGTGTACTCGGGGGAGGGATAGGTGGCTACACCTTC.

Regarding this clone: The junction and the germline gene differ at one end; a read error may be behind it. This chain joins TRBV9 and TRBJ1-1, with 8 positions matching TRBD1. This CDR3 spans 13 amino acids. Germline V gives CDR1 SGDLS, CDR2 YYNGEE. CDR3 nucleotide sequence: TGTGCCAGCAGCACACCGGACAGGGCGAGGCGGGAATTT. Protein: CASSTPDRARREF.

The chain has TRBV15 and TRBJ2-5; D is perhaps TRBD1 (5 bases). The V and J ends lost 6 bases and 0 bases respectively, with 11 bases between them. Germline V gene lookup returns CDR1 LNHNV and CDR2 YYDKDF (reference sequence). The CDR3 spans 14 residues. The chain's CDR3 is CATRERGHQETQYF. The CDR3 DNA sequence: TGTGCCACCAGGGAAAGGGGTCACCAAGAGACCCAGTACTTC.

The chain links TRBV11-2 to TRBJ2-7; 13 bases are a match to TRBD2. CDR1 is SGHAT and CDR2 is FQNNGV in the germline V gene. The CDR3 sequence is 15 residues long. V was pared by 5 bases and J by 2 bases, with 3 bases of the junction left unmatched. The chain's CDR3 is CASSRGLAGAYEQYF. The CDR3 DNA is TGTGCCAGCAGCCGTGGACTAGCGGGAGCCTACGAGCAGTACTTC.

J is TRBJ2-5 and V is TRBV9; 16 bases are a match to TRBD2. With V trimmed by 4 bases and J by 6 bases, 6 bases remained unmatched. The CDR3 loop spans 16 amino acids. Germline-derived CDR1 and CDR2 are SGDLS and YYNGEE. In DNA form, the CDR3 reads TGTGCCAGCAGCATCGGGACTAGCGGGGGGGCGAAGACCCAGTACTTC. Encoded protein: CASSIGTSGGAKTQYF.

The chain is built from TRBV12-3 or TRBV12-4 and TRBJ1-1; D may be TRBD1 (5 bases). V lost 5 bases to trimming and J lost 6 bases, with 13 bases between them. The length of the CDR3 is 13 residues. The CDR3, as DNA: TGTGCCAGCAGTGAGCGGGGGATTGCTGAAGCTTTCTTT. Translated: CASSERGIAEAFF.

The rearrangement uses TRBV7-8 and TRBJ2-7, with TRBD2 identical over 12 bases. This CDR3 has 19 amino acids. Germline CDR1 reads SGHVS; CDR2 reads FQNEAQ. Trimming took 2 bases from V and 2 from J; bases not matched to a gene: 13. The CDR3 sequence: CASSLFGASGRGVTYEQYF. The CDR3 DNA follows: TGTGCCAGCAGCTTATTTGGGGCTAGCGGGAGGGGGGTCACCTACGAGCAGTACTTC. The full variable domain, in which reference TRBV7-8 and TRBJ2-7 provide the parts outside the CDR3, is GAGVSQSPRYKVAKRGQDVALRCDPISGHVSLFWYQQALGQGPEFLTYFQNEAQLDKSGLPSDRFFAERPEGSVSTLKIQRTQQEDSAVYLCASSLFGASGRGVTYEQYFGPGTRLTVT.

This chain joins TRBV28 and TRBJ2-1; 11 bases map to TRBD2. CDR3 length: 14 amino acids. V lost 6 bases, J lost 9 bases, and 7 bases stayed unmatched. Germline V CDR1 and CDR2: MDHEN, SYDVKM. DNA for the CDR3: TGTGCCAGCAGCTCTAGCGGGAGGAGAGGTGAGCAGTTCTTC. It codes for CASSSSGRRGEQFF.

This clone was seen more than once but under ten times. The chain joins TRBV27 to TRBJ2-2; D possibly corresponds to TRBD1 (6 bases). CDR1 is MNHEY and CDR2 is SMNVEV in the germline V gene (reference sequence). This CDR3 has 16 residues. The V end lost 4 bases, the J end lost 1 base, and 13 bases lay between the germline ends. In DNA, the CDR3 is TGTGCCAGCAGTTCCACCGGGACACAGAACACCGGGGAGCTGTTTTTT. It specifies CASSSTGTQNTGELFF.

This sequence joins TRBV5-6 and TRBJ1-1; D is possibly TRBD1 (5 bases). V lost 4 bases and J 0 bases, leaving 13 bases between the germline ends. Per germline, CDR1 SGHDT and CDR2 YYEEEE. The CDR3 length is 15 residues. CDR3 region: CASSAGGILNTEAFF. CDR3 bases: TGTGCCAGCAGCGCTGGGGGGATTCTGAACACTGAAGCTTTCTTT.

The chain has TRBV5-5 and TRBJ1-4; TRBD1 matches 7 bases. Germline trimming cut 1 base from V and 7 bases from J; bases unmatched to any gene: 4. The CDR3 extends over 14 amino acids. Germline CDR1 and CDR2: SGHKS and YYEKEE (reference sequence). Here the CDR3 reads CASSLRGRGEKLFF. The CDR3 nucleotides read TGTGCCAGCAGCTTGAGGGGGCGCGGTGAAAAACTGTTTTTT.

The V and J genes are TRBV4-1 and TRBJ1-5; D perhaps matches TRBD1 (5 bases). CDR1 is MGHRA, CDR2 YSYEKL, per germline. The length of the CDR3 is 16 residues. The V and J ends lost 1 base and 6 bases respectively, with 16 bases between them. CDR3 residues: CASSQGQGLAVQPQHF. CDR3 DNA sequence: TGCGCCAGCAGCCAAGGGCAGGGACTAGCGGTTCAGCCCCAGCATTTT.

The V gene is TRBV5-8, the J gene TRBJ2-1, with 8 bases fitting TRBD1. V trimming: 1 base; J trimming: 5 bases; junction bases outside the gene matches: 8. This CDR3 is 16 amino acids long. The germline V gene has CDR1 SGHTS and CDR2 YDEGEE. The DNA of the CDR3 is TGTGCCAGCAGCTTGTATGGAACAGGGGGTAACAATGAGCAGTTCTTC. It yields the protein CASSLYGTGGNNEQFF.

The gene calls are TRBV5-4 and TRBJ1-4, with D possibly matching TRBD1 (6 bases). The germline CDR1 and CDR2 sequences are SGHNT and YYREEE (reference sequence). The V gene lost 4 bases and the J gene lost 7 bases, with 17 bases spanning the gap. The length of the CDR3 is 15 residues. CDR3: CASSADLGGGEKLFF. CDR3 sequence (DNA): TGTGCCAGCAGCGCGGACTTAGGGGGGGGTGAAAAACTGTTTTTT.

Here the CDR3 DNA reads TGTGCCAGCAGCCAAACAACAAGCTCCTACAATGAGCAGTTCTTC. Translation: CASSQTTSSYNEQFF. The chain has TRBV3-1 (or the pseudogene TRBV3-2) and TRBJ2-1; no definite D call. V was shortened by 2 bases and J by 0 bases, with 8 bases between the two germline ends. Germline V gene data show CDR1 as LGHDT and CDR2 as YNNKEL (reference sequence). There are 15 residues in the CDR3.

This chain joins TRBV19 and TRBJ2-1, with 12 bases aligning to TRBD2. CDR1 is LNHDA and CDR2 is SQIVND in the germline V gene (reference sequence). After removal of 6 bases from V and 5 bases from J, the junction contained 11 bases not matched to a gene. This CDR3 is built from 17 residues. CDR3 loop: CASSRKTSGSINNEQFF. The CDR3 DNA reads TGTGCCAGTAGCCGCAAGACTAGCGGGAGTATCAACAATGAGCAGTTCTTC.

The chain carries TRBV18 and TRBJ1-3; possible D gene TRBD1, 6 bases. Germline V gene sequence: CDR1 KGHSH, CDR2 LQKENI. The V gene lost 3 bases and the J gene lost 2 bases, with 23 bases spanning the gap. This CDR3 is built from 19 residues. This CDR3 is CASSPLNRDTSRAGNTIYF. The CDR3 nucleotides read TGTGCCAGCTCACCCTTAAACCGGGACACCTCCCGAGCTGGAAACACCATATATTTT. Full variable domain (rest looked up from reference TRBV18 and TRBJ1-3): NAGVMQNPRHLVRRRGQEARLRCSPMKGHSHVYWYRQLPEEGLKFMVYLQKENIIDESGMPKERFSAEFPKEGPSILRIQQVVRGDSAAYFCASSPLNRDTSRAGNTIYFGEGSWLTVV.

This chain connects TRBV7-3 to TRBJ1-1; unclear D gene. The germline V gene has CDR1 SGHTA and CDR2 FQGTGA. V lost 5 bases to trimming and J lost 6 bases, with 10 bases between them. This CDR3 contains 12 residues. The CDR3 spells CASSGQRAEAFF. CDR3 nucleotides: TGTGCCAGCAGCGGCCAGAGGGCTGAAGCTTTCTTT.

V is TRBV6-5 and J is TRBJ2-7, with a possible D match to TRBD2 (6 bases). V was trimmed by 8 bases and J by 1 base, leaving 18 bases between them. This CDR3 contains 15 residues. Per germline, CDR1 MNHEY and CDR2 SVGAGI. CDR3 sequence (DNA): TGTGCCAGCGGTCTCTTGTGGGACTTTTCCTACGAGCAGTACTTC. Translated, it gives CASGLLWDFSYEQYF.

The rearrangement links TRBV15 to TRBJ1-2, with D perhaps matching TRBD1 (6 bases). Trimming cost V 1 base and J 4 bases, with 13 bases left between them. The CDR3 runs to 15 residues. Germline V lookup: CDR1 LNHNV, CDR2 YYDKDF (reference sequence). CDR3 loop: CATSRAISGAYGYTF. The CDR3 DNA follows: TGTGCCACCAGCAGAGCCATCTCAGGGGCCTATGGCTACACCTTC.

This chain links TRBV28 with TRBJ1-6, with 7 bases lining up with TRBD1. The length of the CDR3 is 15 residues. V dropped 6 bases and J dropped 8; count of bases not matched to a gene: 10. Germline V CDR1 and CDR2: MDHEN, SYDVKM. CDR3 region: CASSAPGQPYSPLHF. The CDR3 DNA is TGTGCCAGCAGCGCCCCGGGACAGCCTTATTCACCCCTCCACTTT.